A single sample gave rise to the 26 T cell receptor beta chains below, sequenced in a study of molecular identifiers for immune sequencing clone quantification. Using its own MiXCR run on the PCR reads, TCRdb lists one record per CDR3 protein. The sample includes tens of thousands of distinct CDR3 sequences, 17% of them seen just once. The sequencing input was naive CD8+ T cells from blood, with Jurkat cell RNA spiked in. Subset denoted: FACS-sorted CD8+CD4-CCR7+CD45RA+ naive T cells. Receptors originate from a human donor in good health. Some libraries in this study had Jurkat cell RNA spiked in.

This clonotype showed up many times. The chain has TRBV20-1 and TRBJ2-1; 8 positions agree with TRBD2. Germline lookup yields CDR1 DFQATT and CDR2 SNEGSKA (reference sequence). The CDR3 covers 15 residues. The J segment lost 7 bases and the V segment lost 0 bases, leaving 8 bases of the junction unmatched. As DNA, the CDR3 is TGCAGTGCTAGAGATGCGAGCGGGGGTGCTAATGAGCAGTTCTTC. Residues: CSARDASGGANEQFF.

This clonotype was counted at least ten times. This sequence joins TRBV28 and TRBJ2-7; D assignment may be TRBD1 or TRBD2 (5 bases each). The CDR3 spans 12 residues. Germline V gene data show CDR1 as MDHEN and CDR2 as SYDVKM. The germline V and J ends were trimmed by 11 bases and 4 bases, with 15 bases remaining between them. CDR3 nucleotide sequence: TGTGCCTGCCGGGACGGGTCGTACGAGCAGTACTTC. It is translated as CACRDGSYEQYF.

This clonotype has a count of ten or more. The chain is built from TRBV9 and TRBJ2-7; the D gene could be TRBD1 or TRBD2 (5 bases each). Trimming removed 4 bases from V and 2 bases from J, with 19 bases in between. This CDR3 contains 16 residues. Germline CDR1 SGDLS, CDR2 YYNGEE. This CDR3 reads CASSPSLGAAAYEQYF. CDR3 nucleotide sequence: TGTGCCAGCAGCCCCAGTCTCGGGGCCGCCGCCTACGAGCAGTACTTC.

Ten or more counts support this clonotype. CDR3 amino acids: CASSLSGDNQPQHF. DNA for the CDR3: TGTGCCAGCAGTTTATCAGGGGACAATCAGCCCCAGCATTTT. This chain links TRBV27 with TRBJ1-5; a possible D gene is TRBD1 (5 bases). Germline V lookup: CDR1 MNHEY, CDR2 SMNVEV (reference sequence). This CDR3 has 14 amino acids. The V and J ends lost 0 bases and 3 bases respectively, with 6 bases between them.

There are many counts of this clonotype. This chain uses TRBV28 with TRBJ2-7; 12 bases are a match to TRBD2. The CDR3 has 15 residues. Trimming removed 5 bases from V and 5 bases from J; junction bases left unmatched: 7. Germline V gene lookup returns CDR1 MDHEN and CDR2 SYDVKM. CDR3 loop: CASSPPTSGSHEQYF. For the CDR3, the DNA is TGTGCCAGCAGTCCTCCGACTAGCGGGAGCCACGAGCAGTACTTC.

In this sample, this clonotype turned up many times. The rearrangement uses TRBV9 and TRBJ2-3; 8 bases are shared with TRBD1. This CDR3 spans 17 amino acids. CDR1 and CDR2 from the germline V gene are SGDLS and YYNGEE. J gave up 2 bases and V 3 bases, and 11 bases lay outside the gene matches. CDR3 sequence (DNA): TGTGCCAGCAGCGCCGGGACAGGCCCTAGTCTCACAGATACGCAGTATTTT. Its translation: CASSAGTGPSLTDTQYF.

This sequence joins TRBV7-9 and TRBJ2-3, with unresolved D. Trimming stripped 6 bases from V and 4 bases from J, with 11 bases between. The CDR3 totals 13 residues. CDR1 is SEHNR, CDR2 FQNEAQ, per germline (reference sequence). CDR3 in amino acids: CASSSVEADTQYF. The CDR3 nucleotides read TGTGCCAGCAGTTCCGTCGAGGCAGATACGCAGTATTTT.

This clonotype was counted ten times or more. This chain uses TRBV19 with TRBJ2-7, with 9 bases that match TRBD1. Germline CDR1 is LNHDA and CDR2 is SQIVND (reference sequence). J was trimmed by 2 bases and V by 3 bases; bases with no gene match: 2. CDR3 length: 14 residues. The CDR3 loop reads CASSMGQGPYEQYF. The CDR3 DNA sequence: TGTGCCAGTAGTATGGGACAGGGACCCTACGAGCAGTACTTC.

This CDR3 reads CASSVENTEAFF. CDR3 bases: TGTGCCAGCAGTGTAGAGAACACTGAAGCTTTCTTT. V and J are TRBV28 and TRBJ1-1; no definite D call. The CDR3 spans 12 residues. CDR1 is MDHEN, CDR2 SYDVKM, per germline. V was cut by 5 bases and J by 1 base, with 5 bases left in between.

This clonotype was counted many times. The genes are TRBV4-3 and TRBJ1-4; D call uncertain. Between the trimmed V and J ends, which lost 0 bases and 0 bases, there was a span of 5 bases. The CDR3 has 15 amino acids. Germline V gene lookup returns CDR1 LGHNA and CDR2 YSLEER. The CDR3 reads CASSQEAATNEKLFF. The CDR3 nucleotides are TGCGCCAGCAGCCAAGAGGCTGCAACTAATGAAAAACTGTTTTTT.

This clonotype has at least ten counts. V and J are TRBV4-2 and TRBJ2-3, with D perhaps being TRBD1 or TRBD2 (5 bases each). V was shortened by 0 bases and J by 6 bases, with 16 bases between the two germline ends. The CDR3 covers 16 residues. CDR1 and CDR2 from the germline V gene are LGHNA and YNFKEQ. The CDR3 DNA sequence: TGTGCCAGCAGCCAAGATTATATATTAGGGACGGATACGCAGTATTTT. Its translation: CASSQDYILGTDTQYF.

This clonotype was detected many times. The chain employs TRBV19 and TRBJ2-3; D ambiguous. The CDR3 runs 12 residues. Germline CDR1 LNHDA, CDR2 SQIVND (reference sequence). The V gene lost 5 bases and the J gene lost 6 bases, with 9 bases spanning the gap. The CDR3 reads CASSPGLDTQYF. CDR3 coding DNA: TGTGCCAGTAGTCCAGGCCTCGATACGCAGTATTTT.

The table lists this clonotype with many counts. The chain recombines TRBV6-1 with TRBJ2-1, with 7 nucleotides matching TRBD2. Germline loops: CDR1 MNHNS, CDR2 SASEGT. Losses at the gene ends were 6 bases for V and 0 bases for J; bases not matched to a gene: 5. This CDR3 region has 15 residues. Written as DNA, the CDR3 is TGTGCCAGCAGAGAGACTAGCTACTCCTACAATGAGCAGTTCTTC. Encoded protein: CASRETSYSYNEQFF.

This clonotype was recorded many times. The rearrangement joins TRBV28 to TRBJ2-7; D is tentatively TRBD1 or TRBD2 (5 bases each). V lost 7 bases and J 7 bases, leaving 20 bases between the germline ends. This CDR3 has 14 amino acids. Germline lookup yields CDR1 MDHEN and CDR2 SYDVKM. The CDR3 nucleotides are TGTGCCAGCACTCGCCGGGGCAGCCCCGGGGAGCAGTACTTC. This codes for CASTRRGSPGEQYF. The entire variable domain, with the rest obtained from reference TRBV28 and TRBJ2-7, is as follows: DVKVTQSSRYLVKRTGEKVFLECVQDMDHENMFWYRQDPGLGLRLIYFSYDVKMKEKGDIPEGYSVSREKKERFSLILESASTNQTSMYLCASTRRGSPGEQYFGPGTRLTVT.

This clonotype is classed as medium-sized. V gene TRBV28 combines with J gene TRBJ2-3; 8 nucleotides align to TRBD2. CDR3 length: 16 residues. The V gene end was trimmed by 5 bases and the J gene end by 8 bases; junction bases not matched to a gene: 15. Germline V gene lookup returns CDR1 MDHEN and CDR2 SYDVKM. The CDR3 nucleotides read TGTGCCAGCAGTCCTCATTGGGCTAGCGGGCGGAGTACGCAGTATTTT. This encodes CASSPHWASGRSTQYF.

This clonotype came up many times. The chain recombines TRBV15 with TRBJ2-2; D not certain. CDR1 LNHNV and CDR2 YYDKDF come from the germline V gene (reference sequence). Trimming stripped 1 base from V and 6 bases from J, with 12 bases between. This CDR3 is built from 15 residues. The CDR3 loop is CATSRVPSGSGELFF. CDR3 coding DNA: TGTGCCACCAGCAGAGTCCCGTCTGGGTCCGGGGAGCTGTTTTTT.

This clonotype appeared many times. The chain is built from TRBV11-2 and TRBJ1-1, with 9 bases fitting TRBD1. The CDR3 runs 14 residues. Germline-derived CDR1 and CDR2 are SGHAT and FQNNGV. The V gene end was trimmed by 5 bases and the J gene end by 6 bases; junction bases not matched to a gene: 7. The CDR3 loop reads CASSEFNRGPEAFF. The DNA of the CDR3 is TGTGCCAGCAGCGAATTTAACAGGGGGCCTGAAGCTTTCTTT.

At least ten counts were recorded for this clonotype. The V call is TRBV20-1, the J call TRBJ2-3; 14 bases line up with TRBD2. Germline V CDR1 and CDR2: DFQATT, SNEGSKA (reference sequence). The V segment lost 0 bases and the J segment 5 bases; nucleotides outside the gene matches: 10. The CDR3 is 18 residues long. The DNA of the CDR3 is TGCAGTGCTAGAGATCAGACGGGACTAGCGGGGGTGGTAGATACGCAGTATTTT. Encoded protein: CSARDQTGLAGVVDTQYF.

This clonotype was observed many times. The rearrangement links TRBV27 to TRBJ2-3; the match to TRBD2 covers 8 bases. This CDR3 has 16 amino acids. The ends lost 0 bases at V and 2 bases at J; junction bases unmatched: 4. Germline-derived CDR1 and CDR2 are MNHEY and SMNVEV (reference sequence). The CDR3 loop reads CASSLSGGRYTDTQYF. The CDR3 nucleotides read TGTGCCAGCAGTTTATCCGGCGGGAGGTACACAGATACGCAGTATTTT.

This clonotype counts as medium-sized (0.01 to 0.1%). The V gene is TRBV7-2, the J gene TRBJ1-1; no firm D call. CDR1 is SGHTA and CDR2 is FQGNSA in the germline V gene. This CDR3 has 16 amino acids. With 2 bases removed from V and 8 bases from J, the gap between germline ends came to 21 bases. The CDR3 sequence is CASSLRSAPLADEAFF. For the CDR3, the DNA is TGTGCCAGCAGCTTACGGTCAGCTCCGTTGGCGGACGAAGCTTTCTTT.

This clonotype was observed at least ten times. The rearrangement uses TRBV15 and TRBJ1-2, with a possible D match to TRBD1 (6 bases). Between the trimmed V and J ends, which lost 0 bases and 7 bases, there was a span of 15 bases. The CDR3 runs to 15 residues. Germline V gene lookup returns CDR1 LNHNV and CDR2 YYDKDF (reference sequence). CDR3: CATSRDLSGGPGYTF. CDR3 DNA: TGTGCCACCAGCAGAGATTTGAGCGGGGGGCCTGGCTACACCTTC. Looking up the rest from reference TRBV15 and TRBJ1-2 gives the full variable domain: DAMVIQNPRYQVTQFGKPVTLSCSQTLNHNVMYWYQQKSSQAPKLLFHYYDKDFNNEADTPDNFQSRRPNTSFCFLDIRSPGLGDTAMYLCATSRDLSGGPGYTFGSGTRLTVV.

Comment on this clonotype: A much bigger clone sits one base away, suggesting this may be a read error. J is TRBJ2-7 and V is TRBV11-2; the D is unclear. The germline V gene has CDR1 SGHAT and CDR2 FQNNGV. V lost 4 bases and J lost 7, with 17 bases in between. This CDR3 spans 14 amino acids. The CDR3 DNA reads TGTGCCAGCAGCTCAGGAGTCTTAGCCGGGGAGCAGTACTTC. The encoded protein is CASSSGVLAGEQYF.

This clonotype is medium-sized (0.01 to 0.1%) within its sample. The V call is TRBV29-1, the J call TRBJ2-7; TRBD1 is a possible D gene (6 bases). Trimming removed 8 bases at V and 0 bases at J, with 14 bases between. CDR1 SQVTM and CDR2 ANQGSEA come from the germline V gene. This CDR3 spans 13 amino acids. CDR3 bases: TGCAGCACCCGGCAGGGGAGCTCCTACGAGCAGTACTTC. It yields the protein CSTRQGSSYEQYF.

This clonotype is labeled medium-sized. The V gene is TRBV4-3, the J gene TRBJ2-7; a possible D gene is TRBD1 (5 bases). The CDR3 contains 13 residues. The V and J ends lost 2 bases and 6 bases respectively, with 11 bases between them. Per germline, CDR1 LGHNA and CDR2 YSLEER. In nucleotides, the CDR3 is TGCGCCAGCAGCCAATCTGGGGCGGCCGAGCAGTACTTC. Encoded protein: CASSQSGAAEQYF.

There are many counts of this clonotype. The rearrangement joins TRBV19 to TRBJ2-2; 8 positions match TRBD2. After removal of 3 bases from V and 6 bases from J, the junction contained 6 bases not matched to a gene. Germline CDR1 LNHDA, CDR2 SQIVND (reference sequence). The CDR3 is 15 residues long. The CDR3 spells CASSIGTRVSGELFF. The CDR3 coding sequence is TGTGCCAGTAGTATTGGGACTAGGGTCTCCGGGGAGCTGTTTTTT.

This clonotype was found many times. This rearrangement joins TRBV27 to TRBJ2-7; 7 bases line up with TRBD1. The germline V gene encodes CDR1 MNHEY and CDR2 SMNVEV (reference sequence). The CDR3 totals 12 residues. V lost 4 bases and J lost 7; bases outside the gene matches: 4. The CDR3 is CASSSTGYEQYF. The CDR3, as DNA: TGTGCCAGCAGTTCGACAGGGTATGAGCAGTACTTC.